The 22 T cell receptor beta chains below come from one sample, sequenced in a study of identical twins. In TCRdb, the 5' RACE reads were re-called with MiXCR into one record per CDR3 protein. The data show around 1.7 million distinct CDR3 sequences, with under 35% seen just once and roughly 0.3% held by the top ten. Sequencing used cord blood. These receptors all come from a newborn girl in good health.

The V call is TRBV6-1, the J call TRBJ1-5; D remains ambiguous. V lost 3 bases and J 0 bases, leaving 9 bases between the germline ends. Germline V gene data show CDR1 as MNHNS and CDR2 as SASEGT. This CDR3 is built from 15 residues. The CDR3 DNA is TGTGCCAGCAGTGACGGGCCCTTTAGCAATCAGCCCCAGCATTTT. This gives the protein CASSDGPFSNQPQHF.

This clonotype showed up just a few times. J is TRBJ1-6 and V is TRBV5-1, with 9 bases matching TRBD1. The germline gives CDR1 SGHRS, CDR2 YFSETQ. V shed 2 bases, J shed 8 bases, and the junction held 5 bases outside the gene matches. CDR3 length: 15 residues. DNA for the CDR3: TGCGCCAGCAGCTTACAGGGGGCGCAGGATTCACCCCTCCACTTT. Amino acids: CASSLQGAQDSPLHF.

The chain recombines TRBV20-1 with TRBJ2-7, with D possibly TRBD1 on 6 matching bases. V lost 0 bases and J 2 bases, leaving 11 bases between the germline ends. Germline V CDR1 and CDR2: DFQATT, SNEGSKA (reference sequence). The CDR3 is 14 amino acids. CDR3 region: CSARDWGQAYEQYF. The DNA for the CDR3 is TGCAGTGCTAGAGATTGGGGGCAGGCCTACGAGCAGTACTTC.

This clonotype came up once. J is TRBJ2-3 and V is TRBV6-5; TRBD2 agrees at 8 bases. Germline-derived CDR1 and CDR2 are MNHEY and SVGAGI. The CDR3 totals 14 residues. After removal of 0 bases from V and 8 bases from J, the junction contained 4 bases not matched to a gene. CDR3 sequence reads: CASSYSRGATTQYF. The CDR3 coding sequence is TGTGCCAGCAGTTACTCGCGGGGGGCCACTACGCAGTATTTT.

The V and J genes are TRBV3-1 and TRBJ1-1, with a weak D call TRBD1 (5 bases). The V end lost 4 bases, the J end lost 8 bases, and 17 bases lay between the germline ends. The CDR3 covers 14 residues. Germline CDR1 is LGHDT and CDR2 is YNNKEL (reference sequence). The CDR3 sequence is CASSPPGFEVEAFF. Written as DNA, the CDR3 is TGTGCCAGCAGCCCTCCAGGGTTTGAGGTAGAAGCTTTCTTT.

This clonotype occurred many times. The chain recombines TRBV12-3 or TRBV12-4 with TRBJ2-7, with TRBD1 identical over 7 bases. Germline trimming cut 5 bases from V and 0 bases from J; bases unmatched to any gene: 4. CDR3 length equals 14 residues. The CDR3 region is CASSARDSSYEQYF. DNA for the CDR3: TGTGCCAGCAGTGCCAGGGACAGCTCCTACGAGCAGTACTTC.

As DNA, the CDR3 is TGTGCCATCAGTGAGTCGAGCGGGTCCAGCTCCTACAATGAGCAGTTCTTC. Residues: CAISESSGSSSYNEQFF. The V gene is TRBV10-3, the J gene TRBJ2-1; TRBD2 might be the D (6 bases). From germline, CDR1 is ENHRY and CDR2 SYGVKD. The CDR3 runs to 17 residues. Deletions cut 0 bases from V and 0 bases from J, with 12 bases between.

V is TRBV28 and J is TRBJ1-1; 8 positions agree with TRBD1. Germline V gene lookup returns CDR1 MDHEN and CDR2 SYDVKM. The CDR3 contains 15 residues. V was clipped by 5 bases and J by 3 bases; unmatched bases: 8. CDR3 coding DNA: TGTGCCAGCAGTACGACCGGACAGGGTGACACTGAAGCTTTCTTT. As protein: CASSTTGQGDTEAFF.

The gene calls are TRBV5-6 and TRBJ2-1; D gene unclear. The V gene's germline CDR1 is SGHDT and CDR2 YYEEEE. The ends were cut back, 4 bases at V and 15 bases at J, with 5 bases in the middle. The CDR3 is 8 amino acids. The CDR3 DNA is TGTGCCAGCAGCCGAATGTTCTTC. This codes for CASSRMFF.

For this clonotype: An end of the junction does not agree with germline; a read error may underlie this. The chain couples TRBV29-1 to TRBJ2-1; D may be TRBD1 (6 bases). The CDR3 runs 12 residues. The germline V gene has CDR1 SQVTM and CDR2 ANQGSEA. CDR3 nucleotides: TGCGGCGTTGCGCAGGGGTACAATGAGCAGTTCTTC. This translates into CGVAQGYNEQFF.

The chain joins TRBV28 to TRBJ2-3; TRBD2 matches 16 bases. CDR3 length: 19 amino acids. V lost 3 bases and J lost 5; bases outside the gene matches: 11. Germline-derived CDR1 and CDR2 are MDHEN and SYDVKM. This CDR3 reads CASSFSGLAGGRAGDTQYF. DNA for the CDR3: TGTGCCAGCAGTTTCTCGGGACTAGCGGGAGGGAGGGCAGGAGATACGCAGTATTTT.

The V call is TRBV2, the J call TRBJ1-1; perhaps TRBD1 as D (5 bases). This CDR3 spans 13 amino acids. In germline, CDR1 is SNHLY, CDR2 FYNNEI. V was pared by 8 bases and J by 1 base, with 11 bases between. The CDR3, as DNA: TGTGCCAGCGAACTCGACAGGAACACTGAAGCTTTCTTT. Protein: CASELDRNTEAFF.

The CDR3 here is CASSLATEMDRGNEQFF. CDR3 bases: TGTGCCAGCAGCTTAGCCACGGAGATGGACAGGGGCAATGAGCAGTTCTTC. The genes are TRBV7-6 and TRBJ2-1; 9 bases are a match to TRBD1. The CDR3 loop spans 17 amino acids. Germline V gene sequence: CDR1 SGHVS, CDR2 FNYEAQ. Trimming cost V 0 bases and J 6 bases; bases outside gene matches: 9.

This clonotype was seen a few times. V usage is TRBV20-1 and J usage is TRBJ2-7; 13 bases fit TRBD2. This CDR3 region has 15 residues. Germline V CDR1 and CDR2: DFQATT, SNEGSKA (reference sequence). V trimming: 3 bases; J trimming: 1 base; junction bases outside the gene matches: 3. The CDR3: CSARETSGRSYEQYF. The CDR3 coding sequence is TGCAGTGCTAGGGAGACTAGCGGGAGGTCCTACGAGCAGTACTTC.

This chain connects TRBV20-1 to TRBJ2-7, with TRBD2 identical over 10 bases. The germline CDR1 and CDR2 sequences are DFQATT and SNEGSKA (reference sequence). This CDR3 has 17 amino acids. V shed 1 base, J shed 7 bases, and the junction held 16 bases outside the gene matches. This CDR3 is CSARVASGRLTYNEQYF. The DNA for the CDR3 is TGCAGTGCTAGAGTTGCTAGCGGGAGACTGACCTACAATGAGCAGTACTTC.

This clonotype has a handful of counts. The CDR3 bases are TGCGCCAGCAGCCTCGGGACTAGCGGGAGGCCAGATACGCAGTATTTT. This gives the protein CASSLGTSGRPDTQYF. The J gene is TRBJ2-3, the V gene TRBV10-1; 15 nucleotides match TRBD2. The V segment lost 6 bases and the J segment 4 bases; nucleotides outside the gene matches: 5. CDR3 size: 16 residues. Germline loops: CDR1 WNHNN, CDR2 SYGVQD (reference sequence).

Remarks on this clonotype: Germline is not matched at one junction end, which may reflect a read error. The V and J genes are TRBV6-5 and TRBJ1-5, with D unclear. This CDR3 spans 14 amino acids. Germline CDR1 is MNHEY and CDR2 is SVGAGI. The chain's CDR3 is CVSKGLAGNQPQHF. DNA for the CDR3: TGTGTCAGCAAAGGTCTAGCAGGCAATCAGCCCCAGCATTTT.

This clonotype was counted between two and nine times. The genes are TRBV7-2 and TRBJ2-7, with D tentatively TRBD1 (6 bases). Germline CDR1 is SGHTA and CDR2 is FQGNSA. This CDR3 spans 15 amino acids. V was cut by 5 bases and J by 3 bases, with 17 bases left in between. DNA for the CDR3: TGTGCCAGCAGCAAGCAGGGGCCGGTCAGCTACGAGCAGTACTTC. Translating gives CASSKQGPVSYEQYF.

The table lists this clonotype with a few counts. The CDR3 spells CASSPYGHEQYF. Written as DNA, the CDR3 is TGTGCCAGCAGCCCCTACGGGCACGAGCAGTACTTC. This chain connects TRBV16 to TRBJ2-7; D gene unclear. Deletions cut 4 bases from V and 5 bases from J, with 9 bases between. The length of the CDR3 is 12 residues. From germline, CDR1 is KGHSY and CDR2 FQNENV.

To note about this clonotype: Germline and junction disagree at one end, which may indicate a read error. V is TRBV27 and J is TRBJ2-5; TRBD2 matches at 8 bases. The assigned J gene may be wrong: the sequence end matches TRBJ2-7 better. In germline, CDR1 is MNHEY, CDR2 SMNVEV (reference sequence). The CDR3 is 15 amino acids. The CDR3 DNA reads TGTGCCAGCATTTTATCGGCGACTAGCGAGTACGAGCAGTACTTC. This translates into CASILSATSEYEQYF.

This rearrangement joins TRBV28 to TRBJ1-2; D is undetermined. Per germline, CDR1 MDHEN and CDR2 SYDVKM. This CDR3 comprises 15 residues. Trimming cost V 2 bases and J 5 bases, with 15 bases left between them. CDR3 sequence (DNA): TGTGCCAGCAGTTTAATAGGCCCTGCTCCTTATGGCTACACCTTC. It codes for CASSLIGPAPYGYTF.

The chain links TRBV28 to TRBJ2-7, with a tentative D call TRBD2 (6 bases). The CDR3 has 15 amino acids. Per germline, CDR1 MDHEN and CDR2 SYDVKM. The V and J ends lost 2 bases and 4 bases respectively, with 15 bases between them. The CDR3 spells CASSLSDIGRYEQYF. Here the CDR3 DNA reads TGTGCCAGCAGTTTAAGCGACATTGGGAGGTACGAGCAGTACTTC.